The next 3 T cell receptor beta chains were all read from a single sample in a study of blood T cells in healthy people across ages. Alongside a J-beta primer mix, a sample-barcoded 5' primer served in a second PCR lasting about 7 to 11 cycles. TCRdb reprocessed the 5' RACE reads via MiXCR and lists one record per CDR3 protein. The table shows approximately 1,000,000 distinct CDR3 sequences, with 40% to 50% occurring only once. The sequenced sample was blood. These receptors came from a woman aged 55-70 years in good health.

The genes are TRBV3-1 and TRBJ2-1, with a tentative D call TRBD2 (5 bases). V was shortened by 2 bases and J by 5 bases, with 10 bases between the two germline ends. The CDR3 is made up of 14 amino acids. Germline lookup yields CDR1 LGHDT and CDR2 YNNKEL (reference sequence). As DNA, the CDR3 is TGTGCCAGCAGCCAAAATCCAGCGGACAATGAGCAGTTCTTC. Translating gives CASSQNPADNEQFF.

The rearrangement joins TRBV4-1 to TRBJ2-1; no definite D call. Germline lookup yields CDR1 MGHRA and CDR2 YSYEKL. CDR3 length: 16 amino acids. V shed 4 bases and J shed 10 bases, with 23 bases lying between them. CDR3 nucleotides: TGCGCCAGCAGCCTTCCCGTTGTGGGGTCCGCCTACGAGCAGTTCTTC. Protein: CASSLPVVGSAYEQFF.

The chain couples TRBV28 to TRBJ2-5; 8 bases fit TRBD1. Germline CDR1 and CDR2: MDHEN and SYDVKM. Trimming took 5 bases from V and 6 from J; bases not matched to a gene: 8. The CDR3 spans 14 residues. The CDR3 coding sequence is TGTGCCAGCAGTCTTTTGACAGGGGTGAAGACCCAGTACTTC. Its translation is CASSLLTGVKTQYF.